This T cell receptor beta chain was profiled in a study of beta chain features in type 1 diabetes. Study conclusions and caveats: Junctions at VDJ sites from type 1 diabetes patients had fewer insertions and more deletions. PCR could preferentially amplify shorter templates, alike in patients and controls. Significant though moderate, a shortening of TCRB CDR3s appeared in all four CD4+ subsets of Type 1 diabetes patients. Across patients, naive, central memory and Treg TCRB repertoires exhibited apparently greater similarity than was observed across healthy donors.

Turning to this clone: Its antigen is as yet unknown.

The CDR3 spans 14 residues. V was pared by 3 bases and J by 5 bases, with 3 bases of the junction left unmatched. Looked up from germline, CDR1 is SEHNR and CDR2 is FQNEAQ (reference sequence). CD4+ naive, central memory, regulatory and stem cell-like memory subsets were isolated by sorting on CD45RO/CCR7/CD25/CD127/CD95/CD27. The authors reverse transcribed all of the isolated RNA, so sequencing captured expressed TCRB transcripts. Produced via immunoSEQ multiplex PCR; TCRdb's table is partial and in-frame only. The sample contains 640,000 or so clones, over 10% of which appear only once. This sequence joins TRBV7-9 and TRBJ1-1; TRBD1 aligns across 10 bases. The source material was naive CD4+ T cells from blood. This sequence originates from a man younger than 30 with type 1 diabetes. The CDR3 protein is CASSLTGGRTEAFF. In nucleotides, the CDR3 is TGTGCCAGCAGCTTGACAGGGGGCCGGACTGAAGCTTTCTTT.